This is a list of T cell receptor beta chains from one sample in a study of Ad26.COV2.S vaccination and SARS-CoV-2 variants. Measured with immunoSEQ multiplex PCR; TCRdb has only the in-frame clones, and not every one. The sample consists of some 480,000 clones, approximately 88% of them appearing once. The source was peripheral blood, collected in a trial of Ad26.COV2.S vaccine versus placebo. These receptors were collected from a person aged 18-65 years who received the Ad26.COV2.S COVID-19 vaccine or a placebo. Each CDR3 is given with its conserved first and last residue. The D gene is left open where the match is weak. Not all rows give a size; the values are once, few, many and, for expanded clones, a class.

>TRBV6-6|NA|TRBJ2-5|NA
CASRRLYQETQYF
TGTGCCAGCAGAAGGCTTTACCAAGAGACCCAGTACTTC
>TRBV20-1|TRBD2|TRBJ2-2|NA
CSASTSGRTTSGELFF
TGCAGTGCTAGTACTAGCGGGAGAACGACTTCCGGGGAGCTGTTTTTT
>TRBV4-3|NA|TRBJ2-2|NA
CASSLLIDTGELFF
TGCGCCAGCAGCCTCCTCATAGACACCGGGGAGCTGTTTTTT
>TRBV6-5|NA|TRBJ1-1|NA
CASRPGVNTEAFF
TGTGCCAGCAGACCCGGGGTGAACACTGAAGCTTTCTTT
>TRBV5-1|NA|TRBJ2-7|NA
CASSLGKSGVIYEQYF
TGCGCCAGCAGCTTGGGGAAGTCTGGGGTAATCTACGAGCAGTACTTC
>TRBV12-3/TRBV12-4|NA|TRBJ2-5|NA
CASSLRLKTQYF
TGTGCCAGCAGTTTGAGGTTGAAGACCCAGTACTTC
>TRBV9|NA|TRBJ1-6|few
CASSTRTDRNSPLHF
TGTGCCAGCAGCACAAGGACAGACCGGAATTCACCCCTCCACTTT
>TRBV7-2|NA|TRBJ2-7|few
CASSFFSGLSSYEQYF
TGTGCCAGCAGCTTTTTCAGCGGCCTAAGCTCCTACGAGCAGTACTTC
>TRBV12-5|TRBD2|TRBJ2-1|NA
CASGLASTSGSYNEQFF
TGTGCTAGTGGTTTGGCCTCGACTAGCGGCTCCTACAATGAGCAGTTCTTC
>TRBV10-3|NA|TRBJ1-4|NA
CATGQQGPEKLFF
TGTGCCACCGGCCAGCAGGGGCCTGAAAAACTGTTTTTT
>TRBV5-1|TRBD1|TRBJ2-1|NA
CASSSRRDRGDNEQFF
TGCGCCAGCAGCTCACGCCGGGACAGGGGCGACAATGAGCAGTTCTTC
>TRBV7-2|NA|TRBJ2-1|NA
CASSLAYLKNEQFF
TGTGCCAGCAGCTTAGCCTATTTAAAAAATGAGCAGTTCTTC
>TRBV5-1|TRBD2|TRBJ2-1|NA
CASSGLGGRRGEQFF
TGCGCCAGCAGCGGGCTTGGCGGGAGGAGGGGTGAGCAGTTCTTC
>TRBV6-2/TRBV6-3|NA|TRBJ1-2|NA
CASSYYTYGYTF
TGTGCCAGCAGTTATTACACCTATGGCTACACCTTC
>TRBV7-2|NA|TRBJ1-5|NA
CASSLGGRTKHF
TGTGCCAGCAGCTTAGGGGGCAGGACGAAGCATTTT
>TRBV27|NA|TRBJ2-1|once
CASSFGGSSYNEQFF
TGTGCCAGCAGTTTCGGCGGAAGCTCCTACAATGAGCAGTTCTTC
>TRBV6-6|NA|TRBJ2-7|NA
CASSPGQGPHSYEQYF
TGTGCCAGCAGTCCGGGACAAGGCCCTCACTCCTACGAGCAGTACTTC
>TRBV5-1|TRBD2|TRBJ2-7|once
CASSASGSSYEQYF
TGCGCCAGCAGCGCCAGCGGGAGCTCCTACGAGCAGTACTTC
>TRBV19|TRBD1|TRBJ1-5|NA
CASSRLGQSNQPQHF
TGTGCCAGTAGTAGACTGGGACAGAGCAATCAGCCCCAGCATTTT
>TRBV2|TRBD2|TRBJ2-7|NA
CASWVSGRASYEQYF
TGTGCCAGCTGGGTTAGCGGGAGGGCCTCCTACGAGCAGTACTTC
>TRBV19|TRBD1|TRBJ1-3|NA
CASSIRSGQASSGNTIYF
TGTGCCAGTAGTATAAGGAGTGGACAGGCAAGCTCTGGAAACACCATATATTTT
>TRBV19|TRBD1|TRBJ2-1|NA
CASSTDLGTVLGGNEQFF
TGTGCCAGTAGTACCGACCTCGGGACAGTTCTAGGGGGCAATGAGCAGTTCTTC
>TRBV28|NA|TRBJ2-7|once
CASGMGASGYEQYF
TGTGCCAGCGGGATGGGGGCTAGCGGCTACGAGCAGTACTTC
>TRBV2|NA|TRBJ2-3|NA
CASNRDLTDTQYF
TGTGCCAGCAACAGGGACCTAACAGATACGCAGTATTTT
>TRBV3-1/TRBV3-2|NA|TRBJ2-2|NA
CASSQVGPTGELFF
TGTGCCAGCAGCCAAGTCGGGCCCACCGGGGAGCTGTTTTTT
>TRBV9|NA|TRBJ1-2|NA
CASSPSYGLGDGYTF
TGTGCCAGCAGCCCTAGCTATGGCCTTGGGGATGGCTACACCTTC
>TRBV28|TRBD1|TRBJ1-2|NA
CATTEVAGGNYGYTF
TGTGCCACTACAGAGGTGGCAGGGGGAAACTATGGCTACACCTTC
>TRBV4-3|TRBD2|TRBJ2-5|once
CASSPGLAETQYF
TGCGCCAGCAGCCCAGGACTAGCGGAGACCCAGTACTTC
>TRBV7-8|NA|TRBJ2-7|NA
CASSFGAGDYEQYF
TGTGCCAGCAGCTTCGGGGCAGGTGACTACGAGCAGTACTTC
>TRBV5-1|NA|TRBJ2-7|NA
CASSLVSSLSRYEQYF
TGCGCCAGCAGCTTGGTGTCCTCGCTTTCGCGATACGAGCAGTACTTC
>TRBV2|NA|TRBJ2-7|few
CASSVTYEQYF
TGTGCCAGCAGTGTCACATACGAGCAGTACTTC
>TRBV19|NA|TRBJ1-2|NA
CASSIAGRQYGYTF
TGTGCCAGTAGTATAGCAGGTCGACAGTATGGCTACACCTTC
>TRBV30|NA|TRBJ2-3|once
CAWSRGRTDTQYF
TGTGCCTGGAGTAGGGGCCGCACAGATACGCAGTATTTT
>TRBV30|TRBD1|TRBJ1-1|NA
CAWSGRRTGEAFF
TGTGCCTGGAGTGGGAGGAGGACAGGTGAAGCTTTCTTT
>TRBV9|NA|TRBJ1-3|NA
CASSVAVGNTIYF
TGTGCCAGCAGCGTAGCGGTAGGAAACACCATATATTTT
>TRBV25-1|TRBD1|TRBJ1-6|NA
CASSGTGIGSPLHF
TGTGCCAGCAGTGGGACAGGGATAGGCTCACCCCTCCACTTT
>TRBV6-6|NA|TRBJ2-7|NA
CASSHQTASYEQYF
TGTGCCAGCAGTCACCAGACAGCCTCCTACGAGCAGTACTTC
>TRBV6-2/TRBV6-3|NA|TRBJ2-1|NA
CASSYDPAGISYNEQFF
TGTGCCAGCAGTTACGATCCCGCCGGAATCTCCTACAATGAGCAGTTCTTC
>TRBV28|NA|TRBJ2-7|NA
CASTQGGHEQYF
TGTGCCAGCACCCAAGGGGGGCACGAGCAGTACTTC
>TRBV6-5|NA|TRBJ1-1|NA
CASRATVWWPEAFF
TGTGCCAGCAGGGCGACAGTCTGGTGGCCGGAAGCTTTCTTT
>TRBV5-1|NA|TRBJ2-5|NA
CASSPGGETQYF
TGCGCCAGCAGCCCGGGCGGGGAGACCCAGTACTTC
>TRBV6-5|NA|TRBJ1-1|NA
CASSYGSTEAFF
TGTGCCAGCAGTTACGGTTCCACTGAAGCTTTCTTT
>TRBV2|NA|TRBJ2-5|NA
CASSDLQGSTAEETQYF
TGTGCCAGCAGTGATCTCCAGGGAAGTACGGCAGAAGAGACCCAGTACTTC
>TRBV6-2/TRBV6-3|NA|TRBJ2-7|NA
CASSYSQALNEQYF
TGTGCCAGCAGTTACTCACAGGCTCTCAACGAGCAGTACTTC
>TRBV5-4|NA|TRBJ2-1|NA
CASSRIGGYNEQFF
TGTGCCAGCAGCCGTATAGGGGGGTACAATGAGCAGTTCTTC
>TRBV3-1/TRBV3-2|NA|TRBJ1-6|NA
CASSQGAGGNSPLHF
TGTGCCAGCAGCCAAGGGGCAGGCGGGAATTCACCCCTCCACTTT